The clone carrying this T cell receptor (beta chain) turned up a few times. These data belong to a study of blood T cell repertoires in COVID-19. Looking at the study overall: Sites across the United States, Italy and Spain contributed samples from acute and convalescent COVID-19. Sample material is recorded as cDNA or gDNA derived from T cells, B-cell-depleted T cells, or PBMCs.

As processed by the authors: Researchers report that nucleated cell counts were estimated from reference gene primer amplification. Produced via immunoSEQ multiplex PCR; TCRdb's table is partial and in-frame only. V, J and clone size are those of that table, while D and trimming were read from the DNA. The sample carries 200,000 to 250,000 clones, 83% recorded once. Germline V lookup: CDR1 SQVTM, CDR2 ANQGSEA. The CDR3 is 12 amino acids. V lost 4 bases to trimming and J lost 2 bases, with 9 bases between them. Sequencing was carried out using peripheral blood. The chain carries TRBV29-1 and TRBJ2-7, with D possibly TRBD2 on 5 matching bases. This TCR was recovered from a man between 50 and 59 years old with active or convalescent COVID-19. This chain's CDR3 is CSVVDGTYEQYF. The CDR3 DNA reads TGCAGCGTTGTGGACGGGACCTACGAGCAGTACTTC.